These 15 T cell receptor beta chains came from one sample sequenced in a study of shared T cell receptors in the human thymus (dated by TCRdb to the early 2020s). Library method: the immunoSEQ multiplex PCR assay. Held by TCRdb, this immuneACCESS table contains in-frame sequences only and omits some clones. Under half of the omission traces to an unresolved V gene where checked; the cause of the rest is unknown. In all, the sample holds 650,000 to 950,000 clones, and 80% to 90% of those were seen once. The top ten hold roughly 0.01% of the sample. This same sample was also part of a study on human thymus T cells.

Sequenced material: thymocytes. The receptors here all came from a girl less than two years old with a congenital heart defect. Donor details come from another sample of the same person, matched by shared clones.

The chain carries TRBV25-1 and TRBJ2-1, with a weak D call TRBD1 (5 bases). The CDR3 contains 14 residues. The V end was cut by 5 bases, the J end by 8 bases, with 16 bases between. CDR1 and CDR2 from the germline V gene are MGHDK and SYGVNS. CDR3 region: CASSNYRLRDEQFF. The CDR3 DNA follows: TGTGCCAGCAGTAACTACAGGTTACGGGATGAGCAGTTCTTC.

CDR3 region: CASSLSGQENTEAFF. The CDR3 bases are TGCGCCAGCAGTCTCTCCGGACAGGAGAACACTGAAGCTTTCTTT. The rearrangement joins TRBV4-1 to TRBJ1-1, with 7 bases that match TRBD1. V shed 6 bases and J 1 base; nucleotides not matched to a gene: 8. Germline CDR1 reads MGHRA; CDR2 reads YSYEKL. This CDR3 is 15 amino acids long.

The V and J genes are TRBV10-3 and TRBJ1-2; 11 bases fit TRBD1. Germline CDR1 reads ENHRY; CDR2 reads SYGVKD. CDR3 length: 12 amino acids. The ends lost 8 bases at V and 7 bases at J; junction bases unmatched: 3. The CDR3 loop is CAIEDRGLGYTF. CDR3 sequence (DNA): TGTGCCATCGAGGACAGGGGGCTTGGCTACACCTTC.

This chain links TRBV9 with TRBJ1-3; 9 bases fit TRBD1. V trimming: 4 bases; J trimming: 4 bases; junction bases outside the gene matches: 15. The CDR3 is 18 residues long. Germline V gives CDR1 SGDLS, CDR2 YYNGEE. The CDR3 region is CASSPRPGTGLKGNTIYF. The CDR3 DNA reads as TGTGCCAGCAGCCCTCGTCCCGGGACAGGGTTAAAGGGAAACACCATATATTTT. The full variable domain, completed using reference TRBV9 and TRBJ1-3, is DSGVTQTPKHLITATGQRVTLRCSPRSGDLSVYWYQQSLDQGLQFLIQYYNGEERAKGNILERFSAQQFPDLHSELNLSSLELGDSALYFCASSPRPGTGLKGNTIYFGEGSWLTVV.

The chain carries TRBV9 and TRBJ2-7; 7 bases are a match to TRBD2. This CDR3 comprises 16 residues. Germline CDR1 and CDR2: SGDLS and YYNGEE. V was pared by 0 bases and J by 4 bases, with 10 bases of the junction left unmatched. The CDR3 sequence is CASSVAVGAAGYEQYF. The CDR3 DNA is TGTGCCAGCAGCGTAGCGGTTGGGGCAGCGGGGTACGAGCAGTACTTC. Full variable domain (rest looked up from reference TRBV9 and TRBJ2-7): DSGVTQTPKHLITATGQRVTLRCSPRSGDLSVYWYQQSLDQGLQFLIQYYNGEERAKGNILERFSAQQFPDLHSELNLSSLELGDSALYFCASSVAVGAAGYEQYFGPGTRLTVT.

The chain combines TRBV4-3 with TRBJ1-2; TRBD1 is a possible D gene (6 bases). Germline V gene lookup returns CDR1 LGHNA and CDR2 YSLEER. V lost 2 bases, J lost 4 bases, and 17 bases lay in between. This CDR3 region has 16 residues. CDR3 loop: CASSQLLKTGTYGYTF. DNA for the CDR3: TGCGCCAGCAGCCAACTCTTAAAGACAGGCACCTATGGCTACACCTTC.

V and J are TRBV2 and TRBJ1-1, with D hard to call. Germline V CDR1 and CDR2: SNHLY, FYNNEI. V dropped 6 bases and J dropped 4 bases, with 21 bases sitting between them. The CDR3 is made up of 16 amino acids. The CDR3 DNA is TGTGCCAGCAGAACACCCCGGTTACAGATATCCACTGAAGCTTTCTTT. Encoded protein: CASRTPRLQISTEAFF. Full variable domain (rest looked up from reference TRBV2 and TRBJ1-1): EPEVTQTPSHQVTQMGQEVILRCVPISNHLYFYWYRQILGQKVEFLVSFYNNEISEKSEIFDDQFSVERPDGSNFTLKIRSTKLEDSAMYFCASRTPRLQISTEAFFGQGTRLTVV.

The chain uses TRBV6-5 and TRBJ1-2; 7 bases match TRBD1. The CDR3 runs to 16 residues. The germline gives CDR1 MNHEY, CDR2 SVGAGI. Unmatched junction bases numbered 10, after V lost 2 bases and J lost 4 bases. DNA for the CDR3: TGTGCCAGCAGTTACGGGACAGAGAGAAGTTCCTATGGCTACACCTTC. It is translated as CASSYGTERSSYGYTF.

The chain couples TRBV27 to TRBJ1-2; 7 nucleotides match TRBD1. The CDR3 has 14 residues. Losses at the gene ends were 6 bases for V and 3 bases for J; bases not matched to a gene: 7. Germline V lookup: CDR1 MNHEY, CDR2 SMNVEV (reference sequence). CDR3 sequence: CASSRTGDDYGYTF. CDR3 DNA sequence: TGTGCCAGCAGCCGAACAGGGGATGACTATGGCTACACCTTC.

The V gene is TRBV4-2, the J gene TRBJ1-5; no firm D call. The CDR3 has 20 residues. Trimming shortened V by 0 bases and J by 1 base, and 22 bases separated the two germline ends. Germline assignment: CDR1 LGHNA and CDR2 YNFKEQ. The CDR3 sequence: CASSQDLMFLNFASNQPQHF. The CDR3 nucleotides read TGTGCCAGCAGCCAAGATCTGATGTTTTTGAACTTCGCCAGCAATCAGCCCCAGCATTTT.

This clone was recorded a few times. This chain links TRBV14 with TRBJ1-2; D is ambiguous. V lost 9 bases and J 0 bases, leaving 11 bases between the germline ends. The CDR3 is made up of 13 amino acids. The germline V gene encodes CDR1 SGHDN and CDR2 FVKESK. CDR3 bases: TGTGCCAGTGGCGGGAATACTAACTATGGCTACACCTTC. This translates into CASGGNTNYGYTF.

This chain links TRBV6-1 with TRBJ2-7; possibly TRBD2 for D (5 bases). Trimming stripped 3 bases from V and 3 bases from J, with 15 bases between. The CDR3 runs 15 residues. In germline, CDR1 is MNHNS, CDR2 SASEGT. CDR3 region: CASSERESVYYEQYF. The CDR3 bases are TGTGCCAGCAGTGAGAGGGAGTCCGTCTACTACGAGCAGTACTTC.

The genes are TRBV14 and TRBJ2-7, with TRBD1 matching over 11 bases. With V trimmed by 1 base and J by 1 base, 15 bases remained unmatched. This CDR3 has 20 residues. CDR1 SGHDN and CDR2 FVKESK come from the germline V gene. CDR3 protein: CASSQGGTGGIKERSYEQYF. The CDR3 bases are TGTGCCAGCAGCCAAGGAGGGACAGGGGGGATCAAGGAGAGGTCCTACGAGCAGTACTTC.

The chain has TRBV19 and TRBJ2-3; D unclear. Germline CDR1 and CDR2: LNHDA and SQIVND (reference sequence). Trimming shortened V by 6 bases and J by 4 bases, and 8 bases separated the two germline ends. The CDR3 runs 12 residues. The CDR3, as DNA: TGTGCCAGTAGGGCCTTGTCAGATACGCAGTATTTT. Residues: CASRALSDTQYF.

The chain carries TRBV27 and TRBJ1-2, with 8 bases matching TRBD1. The trim removed 6 bases at V and 6 bases at J, leaving 6 bases unmatched. Germline CDR1 and CDR2: MNHEY and SMNVEV (reference sequence). The CDR3 loop spans 13 amino acids. The DNA for the CDR3 is TGTGCCAGCAGAGAATTGACAGGGGATGGCTACACCTTC. Amino acids: CASRELTGDGYTF.